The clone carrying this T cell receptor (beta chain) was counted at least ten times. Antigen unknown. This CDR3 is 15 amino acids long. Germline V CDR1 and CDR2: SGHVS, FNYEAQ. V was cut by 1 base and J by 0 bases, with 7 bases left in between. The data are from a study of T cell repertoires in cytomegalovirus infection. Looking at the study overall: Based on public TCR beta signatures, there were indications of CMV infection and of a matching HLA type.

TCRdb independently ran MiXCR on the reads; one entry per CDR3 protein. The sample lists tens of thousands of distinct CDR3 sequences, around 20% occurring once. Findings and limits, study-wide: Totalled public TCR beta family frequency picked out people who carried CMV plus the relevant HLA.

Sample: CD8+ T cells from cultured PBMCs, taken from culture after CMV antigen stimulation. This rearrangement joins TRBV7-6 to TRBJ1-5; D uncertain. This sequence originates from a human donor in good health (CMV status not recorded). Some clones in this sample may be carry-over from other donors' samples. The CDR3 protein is CASSLGHYSNQPQHF. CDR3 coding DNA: TGTGCCAGCAGCTTAGGACATTATAGCAATCAGCCCCAGCATTTT.